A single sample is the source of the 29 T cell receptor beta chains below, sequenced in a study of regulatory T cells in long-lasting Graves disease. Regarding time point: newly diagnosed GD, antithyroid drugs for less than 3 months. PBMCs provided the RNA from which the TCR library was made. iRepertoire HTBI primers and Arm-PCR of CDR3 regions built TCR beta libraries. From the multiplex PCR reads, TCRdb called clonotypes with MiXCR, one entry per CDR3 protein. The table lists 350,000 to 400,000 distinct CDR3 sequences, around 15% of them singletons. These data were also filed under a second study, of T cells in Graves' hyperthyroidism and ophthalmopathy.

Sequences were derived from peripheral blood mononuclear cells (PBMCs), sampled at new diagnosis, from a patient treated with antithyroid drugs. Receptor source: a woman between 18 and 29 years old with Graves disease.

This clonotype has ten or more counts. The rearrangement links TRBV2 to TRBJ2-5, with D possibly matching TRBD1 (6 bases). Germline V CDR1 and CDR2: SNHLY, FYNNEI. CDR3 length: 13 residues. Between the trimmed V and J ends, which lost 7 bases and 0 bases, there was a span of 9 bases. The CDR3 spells CASTQGHQETQYF. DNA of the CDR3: TGTGCCAGCACCCAGGGGCACCAAGAGACCCAGTACTTC.

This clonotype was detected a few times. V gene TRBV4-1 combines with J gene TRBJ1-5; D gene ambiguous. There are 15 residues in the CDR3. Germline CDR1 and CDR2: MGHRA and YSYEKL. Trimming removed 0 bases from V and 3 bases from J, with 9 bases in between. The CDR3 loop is CASSQDMAINQPQHF. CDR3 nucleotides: TGCGCCAGCAGCCAAGATATGGCGATCAATCAGCCCCAGCATTTT.

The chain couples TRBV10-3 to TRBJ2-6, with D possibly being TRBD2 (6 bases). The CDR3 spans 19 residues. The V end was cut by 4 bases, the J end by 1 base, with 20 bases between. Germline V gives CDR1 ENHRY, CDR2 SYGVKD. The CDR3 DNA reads TGTGCCATCAGTGTGGGAGGTACTGGATTCCTTTCTGGGGCCAACGTCCTGACTTTC. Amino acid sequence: CAISVGGTGFLSGANVLTF.

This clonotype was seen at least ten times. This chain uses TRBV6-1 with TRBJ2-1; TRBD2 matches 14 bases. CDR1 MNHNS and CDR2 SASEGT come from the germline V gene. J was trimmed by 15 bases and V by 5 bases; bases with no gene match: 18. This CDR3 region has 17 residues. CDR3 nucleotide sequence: TGTGCCAGCAGTACCTTACAGGGACTAGCGGGAGTATCTATCCCGTTCTTC. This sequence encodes CASSTLQGLAGVSIPFF.

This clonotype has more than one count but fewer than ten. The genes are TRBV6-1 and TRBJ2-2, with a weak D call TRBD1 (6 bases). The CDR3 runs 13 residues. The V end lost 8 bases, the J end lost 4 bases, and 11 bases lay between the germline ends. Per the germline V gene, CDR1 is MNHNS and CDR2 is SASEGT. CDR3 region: CASGRGVTGELFF. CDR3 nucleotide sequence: TGTGCCAGCGGCAGGGGCGTCACCGGGGAGCTGTTTTTT.

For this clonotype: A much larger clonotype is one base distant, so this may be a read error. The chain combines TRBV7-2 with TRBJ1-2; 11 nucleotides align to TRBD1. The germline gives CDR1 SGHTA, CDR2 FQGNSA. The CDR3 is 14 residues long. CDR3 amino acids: CVSSEDRGPYGYTF. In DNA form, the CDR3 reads TGTGTCAGCAGCGAGGACAGGGGGCCCTATGGCTACACCTTC.

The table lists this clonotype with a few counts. In DNA form, the CDR3 reads TGTGCCAGCAGCGGGTGGGGCGACACAGATACGCAGTATTTT. Residues: CASSGWGDTDTQYF. The chain recombines TRBV11-1 with TRBJ2-3; D is perhaps TRBD1 (5 bases). V lost 5 bases and J 2 bases, leaving 11 bases between the germline ends. Germline assignment: CDR1 SGHAT and CDR2 FQDESV (reference sequence). CDR3 size: 14 residues.

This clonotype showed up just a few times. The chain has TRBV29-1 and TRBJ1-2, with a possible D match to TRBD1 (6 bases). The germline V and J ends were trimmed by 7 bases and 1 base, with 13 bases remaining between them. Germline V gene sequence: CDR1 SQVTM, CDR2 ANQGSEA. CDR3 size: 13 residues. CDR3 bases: TGCAGCGCACCAACGGACAGTAACTATGGCTACACCTTC. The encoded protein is CSAPTDSNYGYTF.

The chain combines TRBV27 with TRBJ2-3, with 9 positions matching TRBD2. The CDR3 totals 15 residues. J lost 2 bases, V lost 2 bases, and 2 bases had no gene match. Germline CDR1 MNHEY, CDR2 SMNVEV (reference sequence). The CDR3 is CASSLTSGFTDTQYF. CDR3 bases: TGTGCCAGCAGTTTAACTAGCGGGTTCACAGATACGCAGTATTTT.

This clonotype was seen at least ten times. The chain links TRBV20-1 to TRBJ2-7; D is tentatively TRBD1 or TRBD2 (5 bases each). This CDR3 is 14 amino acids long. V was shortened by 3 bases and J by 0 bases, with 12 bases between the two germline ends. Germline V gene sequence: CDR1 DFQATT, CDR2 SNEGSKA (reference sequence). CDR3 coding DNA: TGCAGTGCTAGTGGGGACGCGGACTCCTACGAGCAGTACTTC. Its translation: CSASGDADSYEQYF.

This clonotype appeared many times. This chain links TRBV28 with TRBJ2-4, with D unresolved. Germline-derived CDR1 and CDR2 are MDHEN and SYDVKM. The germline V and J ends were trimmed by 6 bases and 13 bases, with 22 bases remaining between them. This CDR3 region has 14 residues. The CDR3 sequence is CASSSASRASEQYF. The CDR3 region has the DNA TGTGCCAGCAGCTCTGCGTCAAGGGCCTCCGAACAGTACTTC.

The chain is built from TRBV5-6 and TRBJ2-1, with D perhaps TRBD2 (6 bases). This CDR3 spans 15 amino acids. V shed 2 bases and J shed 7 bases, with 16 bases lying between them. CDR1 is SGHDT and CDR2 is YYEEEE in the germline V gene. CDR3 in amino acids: CASSLGGLARNEQFF. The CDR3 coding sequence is TGTGCCAGCAGCTTAGGAGGTCTAGCGAGGAATGAGCAGTTCTTC.

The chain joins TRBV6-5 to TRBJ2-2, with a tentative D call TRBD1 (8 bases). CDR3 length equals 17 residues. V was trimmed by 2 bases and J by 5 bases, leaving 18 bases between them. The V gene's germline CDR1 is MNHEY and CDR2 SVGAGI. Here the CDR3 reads CASSYNRGGRGTGELFF. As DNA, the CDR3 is TGTGCCAGCAGTTACAACAGGGGGGGACGCGGGACCGGGGAGCTGTTTTTT.

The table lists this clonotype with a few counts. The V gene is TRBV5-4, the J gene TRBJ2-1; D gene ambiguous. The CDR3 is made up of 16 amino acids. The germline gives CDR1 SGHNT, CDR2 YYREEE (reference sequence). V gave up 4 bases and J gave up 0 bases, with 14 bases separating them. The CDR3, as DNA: TGTGCCAGCAGCGGAAGGACGCTGTACTCCTACAATGAGCAGTTCTTC. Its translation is CASSGRTLYSYNEQFF. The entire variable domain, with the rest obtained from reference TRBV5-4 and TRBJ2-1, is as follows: ETGVTQSPTHLIKTRGQQVTLRCSSQSGHNTVSWYQQALGQGPQFIFQYYREEENGRGNFPPRFSGLQFPNYSSELNVNALELDDSALYLCASSGRTLYSYNEQFFGPGTRLTVL.

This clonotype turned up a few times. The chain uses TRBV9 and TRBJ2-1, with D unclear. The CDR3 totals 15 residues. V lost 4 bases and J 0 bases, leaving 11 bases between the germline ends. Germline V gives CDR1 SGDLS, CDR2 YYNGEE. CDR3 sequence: CASSSRKSSYNEQFF. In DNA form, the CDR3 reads TGTGCCAGCAGCTCGCGTAAAAGCTCCTACAATGAGCAGTTCTTC. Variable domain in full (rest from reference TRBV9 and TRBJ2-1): DSGVTQTPKHLITATGQRVTLRCSPRSGDLSVYWYQQSLDQGLQFLIQYYNGEERAKGNILERFSAQQFPDLHSELNLSSLELGDSALYFCASSSRKSSYNEQFFGPGTRLTVL.

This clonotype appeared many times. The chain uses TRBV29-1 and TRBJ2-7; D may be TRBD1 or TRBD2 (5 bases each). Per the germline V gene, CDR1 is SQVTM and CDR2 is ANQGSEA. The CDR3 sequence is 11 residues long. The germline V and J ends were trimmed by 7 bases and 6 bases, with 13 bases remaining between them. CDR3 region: CSDPGPLEQYF. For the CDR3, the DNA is TGCAGCGACCCGGGACCCCTCGAGCAGTACTTC.

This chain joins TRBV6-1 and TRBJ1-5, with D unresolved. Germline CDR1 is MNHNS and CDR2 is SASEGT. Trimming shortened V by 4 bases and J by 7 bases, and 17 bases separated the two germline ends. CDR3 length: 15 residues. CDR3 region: CASSGGSTPSQPQHF. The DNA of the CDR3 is TGTGCCAGCAGTGGAGGGTCAACTCCTTCCCAGCCCCAGCATTTT.

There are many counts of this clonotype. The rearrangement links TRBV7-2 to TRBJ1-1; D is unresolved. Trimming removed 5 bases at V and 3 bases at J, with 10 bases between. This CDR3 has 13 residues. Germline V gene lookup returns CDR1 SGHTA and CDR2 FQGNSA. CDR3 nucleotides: TGTGCCAGCAGCCAGGATCAGGACACTGAAGCTTTCTTT. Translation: CASSQDQDTEAFF.

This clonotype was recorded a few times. Here the CDR3 DNA reads TGTGCCAGCAGTTTTTCCTGGACAGGGGGCGCGGACGAGCAGTACTTC. This gives the protein CASSFSWTGGADEQYF. The rearrangement joins TRBV28 to TRBJ2-7, with TRBD1 matching 11 bases. Trimming at V came to 3 bases and at J to 5 bases, leaving 9 bases not matched to a gene. The CDR3 totals 16 residues. Germline CDR1 is MDHEN and CDR2 is SYDVKM.

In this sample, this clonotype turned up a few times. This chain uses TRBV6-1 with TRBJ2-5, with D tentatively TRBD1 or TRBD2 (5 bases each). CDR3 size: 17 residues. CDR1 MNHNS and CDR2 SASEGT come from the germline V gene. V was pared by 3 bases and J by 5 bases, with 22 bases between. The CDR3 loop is CASSEGPPKGTTETQYF. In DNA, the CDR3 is TGTGCCAGCAGTGAGGGACCTCCCAAGGGCACCACGGAGACCCAGTACTTC.

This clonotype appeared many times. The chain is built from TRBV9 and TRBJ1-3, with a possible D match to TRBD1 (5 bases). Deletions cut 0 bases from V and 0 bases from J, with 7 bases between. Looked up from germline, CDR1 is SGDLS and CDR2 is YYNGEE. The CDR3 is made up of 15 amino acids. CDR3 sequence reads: CASSVDGTSGNTIYF. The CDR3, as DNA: TGTGCCAGCAGCGTAGACGGGACCTCTGGAAACACCATATATTTT.

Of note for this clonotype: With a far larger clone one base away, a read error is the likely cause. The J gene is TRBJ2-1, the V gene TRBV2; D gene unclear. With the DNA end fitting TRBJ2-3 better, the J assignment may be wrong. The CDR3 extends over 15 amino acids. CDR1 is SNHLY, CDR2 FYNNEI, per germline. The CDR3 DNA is TGTGCCAGCAGTGAAGCCGGAGTAGCCTCAAATCCGCAGTATTTT. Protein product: CASSEAGVASNPQYF.

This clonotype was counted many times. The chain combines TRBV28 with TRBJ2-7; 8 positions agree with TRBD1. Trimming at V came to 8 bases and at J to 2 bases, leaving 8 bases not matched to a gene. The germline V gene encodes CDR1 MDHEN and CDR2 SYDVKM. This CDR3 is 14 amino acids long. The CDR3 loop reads CASCIGQGTYEQYF. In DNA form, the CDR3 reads TGTGCCAGCTGCATTGGACAGGGAACCTACGAGCAGTACTTC.

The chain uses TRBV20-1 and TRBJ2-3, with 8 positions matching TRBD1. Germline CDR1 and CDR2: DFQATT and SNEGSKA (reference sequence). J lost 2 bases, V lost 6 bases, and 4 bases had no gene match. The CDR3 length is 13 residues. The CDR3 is CSARTGNTDTQYF. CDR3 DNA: TGCAGTGCGAGGACAGGGAACACAGATACGCAGTATTTT.

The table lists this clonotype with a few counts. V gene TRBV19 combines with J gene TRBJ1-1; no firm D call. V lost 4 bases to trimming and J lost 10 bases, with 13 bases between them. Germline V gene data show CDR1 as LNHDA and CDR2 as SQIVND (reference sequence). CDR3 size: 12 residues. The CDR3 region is CASSTRQTGAFF. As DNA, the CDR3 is TGTGCCAGTAGTACCCGACAAACCGGAGCTTTCTTT.

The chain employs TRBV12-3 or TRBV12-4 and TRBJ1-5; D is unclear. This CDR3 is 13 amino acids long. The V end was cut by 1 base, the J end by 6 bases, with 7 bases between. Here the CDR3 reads CASSLVASQPQHF. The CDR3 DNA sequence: TGTGCCAGCAGTTTAGTAGCGAGTCAGCCCCAGCATTTT.

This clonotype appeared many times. The CDR3, as DNA: TGTGCCAGCAGCTTAGATCGAATTCAGCCCCAGCATTTT. It specifies CASSLDRIQPQHF. The gene calls are TRBV11-2 and TRBJ1-5; D not certain. The CDR3 is made up of 13 amino acids. V was cut by 0 bases and J by 6 bases, with 6 bases left in between. CDR1 and CDR2 from the germline V gene are SGHAT and FQNNGV. The whole variable domain, filled in from reference TRBV11-2 and TRBJ1-5, reads EAGVAQSPRYKIIEKRQSVAFWCNPISGHATLYWYQQILGQGPKLLIQFQNNGVVDDSQLPKDRFSAERLKGVDSTLKIQPAKLEDSAVYLCASSLDRIQPQHFGDGTRLSIL.

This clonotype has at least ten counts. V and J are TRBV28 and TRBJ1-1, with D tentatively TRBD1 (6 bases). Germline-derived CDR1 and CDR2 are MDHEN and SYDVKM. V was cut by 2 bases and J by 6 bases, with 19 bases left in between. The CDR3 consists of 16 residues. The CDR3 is CASSLGGAGLFAEAFF. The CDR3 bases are TGTGCCAGCAGTTTAGGGGGGGCAGGACTATTTGCTGAAGCTTTCTTT. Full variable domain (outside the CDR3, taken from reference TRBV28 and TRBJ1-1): DVKVTQSSRYLVKRTGEKVFLECVQDMDHENMFWYRQDPGLGLRLIYFSYDVKMKEKGDIPEGYSVSREKKERFSLILESASTNQTSMYLCASSLGGAGLFAEAFFGQGTRLTVV.

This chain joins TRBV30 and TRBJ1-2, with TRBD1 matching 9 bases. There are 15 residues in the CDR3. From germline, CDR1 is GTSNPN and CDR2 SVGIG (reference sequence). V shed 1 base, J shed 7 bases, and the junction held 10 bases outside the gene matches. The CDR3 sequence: CAWSGPGQGAFGYTF. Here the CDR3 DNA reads TGTGCCTGGAGTGGACCGGGACAGGGAGCGTTTGGCTACACCTTC.